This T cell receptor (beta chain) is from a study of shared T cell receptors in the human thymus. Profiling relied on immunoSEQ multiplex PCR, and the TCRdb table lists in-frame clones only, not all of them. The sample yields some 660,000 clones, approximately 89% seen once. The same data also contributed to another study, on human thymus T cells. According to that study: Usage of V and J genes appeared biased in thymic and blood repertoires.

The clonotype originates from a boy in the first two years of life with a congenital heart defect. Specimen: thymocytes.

Written as DNA, the CDR3 is TGCGCCAGCAGGGATAAAACAGGGGGTAGGGACACCGGGGAGCTGTTTTTT. It encodes CASRDKTGGRDTGELFF. The chain employs TRBV5-1 and TRBJ2-2; 8 positions match TRBD1. The V gene end was trimmed by 5 bases and the J gene end by 3 bases; junction bases not matched to a gene: 12. The CDR3 spans 17 residues. CDR1 is SGHRS, CDR2 YFSETQ, per germline.